Following are 6 T cell receptor beta chains from one sample sequenced in a study of molecular identifiers for immune sequencing clone quantification. TCRdb called the PCR reads again in MiXCR, with one record for every CDR3 protein. This sample carries around 470,000 distinct CDR3 sequences, about a fifth of them seen once, and the ten largest clones take around 0.84%. Sequenced input: naive CD8+ T cells from blood, with Jurkat cell RNA spiked in. Specified subset: FACS-sorted CD8+CD4-CCR7+CD45RA+ naive T cells. These receptors came from a human donor in good health. Some libraries in this study had Jurkat cell RNA spiked in.

CDR3 amino acids: CASSQEVVTSLRHNSPLHF. CDR3 coding DNA: TGCGCCAGCAGCCAAGAAGTAGTGACCAGCCTTCGTCATAATTCACCCCTCCACTTT. The V call is TRBV4-1, the J call TRBJ1-6; D is undetermined. The length of the CDR3 is 19 residues. Trimming stripped 0 bases from V and 5 bases from J, with 20 bases between. Germline V CDR1 and CDR2: MGHRA, YSYEKL.

This clonotype was counted at least ten times. The chain employs TRBV5-5 and TRBJ1-1; D not certain. This CDR3 spans 16 amino acids. Trimming pared 4 bases from V and 2 bases from J, leaving 18 bases between. The germline V gene encodes CDR1 SGHKS and CDR2 YYEKEE (reference sequence). CDR3 amino acids: CASSVDDPYQNTEAFF. The DNA for the CDR3 is TGTGCCAGCAGCGTAGACGACCCATATCAAAACACTGAAGCTTTCTTT.

This clonotype was seen a few times. The chain combines TRBV7-3 with TRBJ2-3; D is undetermined. V was clipped by 5 bases and J by 0 bases, with 12 bases between them. CDR1 and CDR2 (germline): SGHTA, FQGTGA. This CDR3 spans 15 amino acids. The CDR3 spells CASSATTMSTDTQYF. CDR3 coding DNA: TGTGCCAGCAGCGCCACGACGATGAGCACAGATACGCAGTATTTT.

This chain links TRBV27 with TRBJ2-3; 8 bases line up with TRBD1. The ends lost 2 bases at V and 5 bases at J; junction bases unmatched: 6. The CDR3 covers 15 residues. CDR1 MNHEY and CDR2 SMNVEV come from the germline V gene (reference sequence). The CDR3 spells CASSLRSGGEDTQYF. Written as DNA, the CDR3 is TGTGCCAGCAGTTTAAGGTCAGGGGGCGAAGATACGCAGTATTTT.

This clonotype was found a few times. The chain uses TRBV4-1 and TRBJ2-6; perhaps TRBD1 as D (6 bases). Germline V gene data show CDR1 as MGHRA and CDR2 as YSYEKL. Between the trimmed V and J ends, which lost 1 base and 1 base, there was a span of 14 bases. This CDR3 is 18 amino acids long. The CDR3 DNA is TGCGCCAGCAGCCAAGTCACAGGGTTTGGATCTGGGGCCAACGTCCTGACTTTC. Its translation is CASSQVTGFGSGANVLTF.

The chain recombines TRBV7-9 with TRBJ2-1; D unclear. Germline V lookup: CDR1 SEHNR, CDR2 FQNEAQ (reference sequence). The CDR3 is made up of 15 amino acids. Trimming stripped 3 bases from V and 0 bases from J, with 9 bases between. The CDR3 DNA reads as TGTGCCAGCAGCTTTGAGGAGAGCTCCTACAATGAGCAGTTCTTC. Translating it yields CASSFEESSYNEQFF. The entire variable domain, with the rest obtained from reference TRBV7-9 and TRBJ2-1, is as follows: DTGVSQNPRHKITKRGQNVTFRCDPISEHNRLYWYRQTLGQGPEFLTYFQNEAQLEKSRLLSDRFSAERPKGSFSTLEIQRTEQGDSAMYLCASSFEESSYNEQFFGPGTRLTVL.